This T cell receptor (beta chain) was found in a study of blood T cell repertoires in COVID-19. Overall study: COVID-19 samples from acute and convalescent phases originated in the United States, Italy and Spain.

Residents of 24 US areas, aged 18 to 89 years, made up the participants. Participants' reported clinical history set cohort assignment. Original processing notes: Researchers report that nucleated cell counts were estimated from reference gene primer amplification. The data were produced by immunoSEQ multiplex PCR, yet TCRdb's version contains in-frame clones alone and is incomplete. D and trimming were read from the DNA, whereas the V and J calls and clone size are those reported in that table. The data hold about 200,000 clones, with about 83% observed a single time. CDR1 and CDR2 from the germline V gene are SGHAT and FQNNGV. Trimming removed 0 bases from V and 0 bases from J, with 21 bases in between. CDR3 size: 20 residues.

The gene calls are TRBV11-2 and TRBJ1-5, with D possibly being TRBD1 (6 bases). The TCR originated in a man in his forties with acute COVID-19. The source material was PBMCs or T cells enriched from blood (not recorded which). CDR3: CASSLDRARGLVYSNQPQHF. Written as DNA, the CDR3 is TGTGCCAGCAGCTTAGATAGGGCCAGGGGTCTGGTCTATAGCAATCAGCCCCAGCATTTT.